This is a list of T cell receptor beta chains from one sample in a study of blood T cell repertoires in COVID-19. Sequenced by immunoSEQ multiplex PCR; TCRdb stores in-frame clones only, minus some. The sample includes some 250,000 clones, around 85% seen only once; the top ten take 6.2%. Sequences were obtained from peripheral blood. The origin of the receptors is a man aged 55 to 70 with acute or convalescent COVID-19. Both conserved end residues are part of each CDR3. The order of the fields is V gene, CDR3 length, D gene, J gene, clone size, CDR3 DNA, CDR3 protein. D genes are given only for firm matches. Only some rows state a clone size, as once, few, many or a class for expanded clones.

V: TRBV2
length: 13
D: NA
J: TRBJ1-2
size: NA
DNA: TGTGCCAGCAGTGAAACCTCTAGGTATGGCTACACCTTC
CDR3: CASSETSRYGYTF

V: TRBV18
length: 11
D: NA
J: TRBJ2-7
size: NA
DNA: TGTGCCAGCTCATCCAGGGGCGAGCAGTACTTC
CDR3: CASSSRGEQYF

V: TRBV19
length: 12
D: NA
J: TRBJ2-2
size: once
DNA: TGTGCCAGTAGTATCTTGAGTGGGGAGCTGTTTTTT
CDR3: CASSILSGELFF

V: TRBV11-3
length: 14
D: NA
J: TRBJ1-6
size: NA
DNA: TGTGCCAGCAGCTTACGACAGAGTAATTCACCCCTCCACTTT
CDR3: CASSLRQSNSPLHF

V: TRBV6-4
length: 14
D: NA
J: TRBJ2-1
size: NA
DNA: TGTGCCAGCAGTGACCAGGCTAGCGTGAATGAGCAGTTCTTC
CDR3: CASSDQASVNEQFF

V: TRBV28
length: 12
D: TRBD1
J: TRBJ2-7
size: once
DNA: TGTGCCAGCCGGGACAGGCGGTACGAGCAGTACTTC
CDR3: CASRDRRYEQYF

V: TRBV5-1
length: 13
D: NA
J: TRBJ2-1
size: once
DNA: TGCGCCAGCAGCCTACGGAGTTACAATGAGCAGTTCTTC
CDR3: CASSLRSYNEQFF

V: TRBV24-1
length: 15
D: TRBD2
J: TRBJ2-7
size: NA
DNA: TGTGCCACCAGTAATAGCGGGGCCTCCTCCTACGAGCAGTACTTC
CDR3: CATSNSGASSYEQYF

V: TRBV6-5
length: 12
D: TRBD1
J: TRBJ1-2
size: NA
DNA: TGTGCCAGCAGTTACAGGGGGCTTGGCTACACCTTC
CDR3: CASSYRGLGYTF

V: TRBV27
length: 13
D: NA
J: TRBJ2-7
size: NA
DNA: TGTGCCAGCAGTTTATCGGTAGCCCTCGAGCAGTACTTC
CDR3: CASSLSVALEQYF

V: TRBV9
length: 14
D: TRBD1
J: TRBJ1-1
size: NA
DNA: TGTGCCAGCAGTCCGACAGGGGAGAACACTGAAGCTTTCTTT
CDR3: CASSPTGENTEAFF

V: TRBV11-2
length: 15
D: TRBD1
J: TRBJ1-1
size: NA
DNA: TGTGCCAGCACCTTCCAGGGGGCAGGGTACACTGAAGCTTTCTTT
CDR3: CASTFQGAGYTEAFF

V: TRBV28
length: 14
D: NA
J: TRBJ1-5
size: NA
DNA: TGTGCCAGCAGTACCCAAAGGGGGAGTCAGCCCCAGCATTTT
CDR3: CASSTQRGSQPQHF

V: TRBV6-5
length: 13
D: NA
J: TRBJ1-5
size: NA
DNA: TGTGCCATCTCTAGACAGCTCAATCAGCCCCAGCATTTT
CDR3: CAISRQLNQPQHF

V: TRBV12-5
length: 16
D: NA
J: TRBJ2-4
size: NA
DNA: TGTGCTAGTGGTTTGTCCCGACAGCTAGCCAAAAACATTCAGTACTTC
CDR3: CASGLSRQLAKNIQYF

V: TRBV28
length: 14
D: NA
J: TRBJ1-5
size: once
DNA: TGTGCCACTCTCTTGGGGGGTGGAAATCAGCCCCAGCATTTT
CDR3: CATLLGGGNQPQHF

V: TRBV5-1
length: 13
D: NA
J: TRBJ2-2
size: NA
DNA: TGCGCCAGCAGCTTGGCAGGGACCGGGGAGCTGTTTTTT
CDR3: CASSLAGTGELFF

V: TRBV18
length: 16
D: NA
J: TRBJ2-1
size: NA
DNA: TGTGCCAGCTCACCACCTTCCGCGGGGACCTACAATGAGCAGTTCTTC
CDR3: CASSPPSAGTYNEQFF

V: TRBV28
length: 15
D: NA
J: TRBJ2-7
size: NA
DNA: TGTGCCAGCAGTTCCGGGTCGGGATACTCCTACGAGCAGTACTTC
CDR3: CASSSGSGYSYEQYF

V: TRBV21-1
length: 15
D: NA
J: TRBJ1-5
size: once
DNA: TGTGCCAGCAGCAAAAGGCCCAAACGGGGGCAGCCCCAGCATTTT
CDR3: CASSKRPKRGQPQHF

V: TRBV6-5
length: 15
D: NA
J: TRBJ2-5
size: NA
DNA: TGTGCCAGCAGCGCTTGGGGGGAGGAACAAGAGACCCAGTACTTC
CDR3: CASSAWGEEQETQYF

V: TRBV4-3
length: 15
D: TRBD1
J: TRBJ1-5
size: NA
DNA: TGCGCCAGCAGCCAATTCCGGGGACAGGGTCAGCCCCAGCATTTT
CDR3: CASSQFRGQGQPQHF

V: TRBV24-1
length: 14
D: TRBD2
J: TRBJ2-5
size: NA
DNA: TGTGCCACCAGTGATGGGAGACTAGCAGAGACCCAGTACTTC
CDR3: CATSDGRLAETQYF

V: TRBV5-6
length: 13
D: NA
J: TRBJ2-2
size: NA
DNA: TGTGCCAGCAGCCCCGCCCGGACCGGGGAGCTGTTTTTT
CDR3: CASSPARTGELFF

V: TRBV29-1
length: 14
D: TRBD1
J: TRBJ2-1
size: NA
DNA: TGCAGCGTTGACCCCAGACAGGGGGAAAATGAGCAGTTCTTC
CDR3: CSVDPRQGENEQFF

V: TRBV19
length: 13
D: NA
J: TRBJ2-7
size: NA
DNA: TGTGCCAGTAGTATAGGAGGGTTTTACGAGCAGTACTTC
CDR3: CASSIGGFYEQYF

V: TRBV25-1
length: 17
D: NA
J: TRBJ1-2
size: NA
DNA: TGTGCCAGCAGTAGAATCGGGGGTGAGAGGGGAAACTATGGCTACACCTTC
CDR3: CASSRIGGERGNYGYTF

V: TRBV27
length: 15
D: NA
J: TRBJ2-2
size: NA
DNA: TGTGCCAGCAGTTTTGGGCGAACGAACACCGGGGAGCTGTTTTTT
CDR3: CASSFGRTNTGELFF

V: TRBV5-8
length: 17
D: NA
J: TRBJ1-5
size: NA
DNA: TGTGCCAGCAGCTCCGGGACACTTAGGATGGGCAATCAGCCCCAGCATTTT
CDR3: CASSSGTLRMGNQPQHF

V: TRBV4-1
length: 16
D: NA
J: TRBJ1-5
size: NA
DNA: TGCGCCAGCAGCCAAGACGGGGGGCTTGGCAATCAGCCCCAGCATTTT
CDR3: CASSQDGGLGNQPQHF

V: TRBV7-5
length: 18
D: NA
J: TRBJ1-6
size: NA
DNA: TGTGCCAGAAGCTCTAAGCACCCGGTGACAGGGCTTAATTCACCCCTCCACTTT
CDR3: CARSSKHPVTGLNSPLHF